This T cell receptor beta chain was observed in a study of metastatic and nonmetastatic thyroid tumors. All patients reached thyroid surgery having received no treatment beforehand. This clone was counted many times. V lost 4 bases to trimming and J lost 8 bases, with 11 bases between them. Germline CDR1 SQVTM, CDR2 ANQGSEA. This CDR3 has 12 amino acids. Authors' processing steps: A distant-metastasis classifier for papillary thyroid cancer was built using CDR3 differences across clinicopathological groups. Via MiXCR, TCRdb re-called the PCR reads. The V and J calls and clone size are TCRdb's, not the authors'. This table holds 20,000 to 25,000 clones, around 15% found once.

The chain employs TRBV29-1 and TRBJ2-2; D ambiguous. The sequence was collected from a female donor with papillary thyroid cancer or a benign thyroid nodule (not recorded which). Some clones in this sample may be carry-over from other donors' samples. Sequencing was done on a sample of blood. The CDR3 DNA follows: TGCAGCGTTGTCCAGCGATGGGGGGAGCTGTTTTTT. This sequence encodes CSVVQRWGELFF.